These T cell receptor beta chains were read from a single sample in a study of preoperative IRX-2 immunotherapy in early breast cancer. Clones were sequenced by immunoSEQ multiplex PCR, and TCRdb holds only the in-frame ones, with some missing. Here the sample spans 40,000 to 45,000 clones, 70% to 80% being singletons. The starting material was tumor tissue, obtained after IRX-2 immunotherapy. Source of these receptors: a human donor with breast cancer. CDR3s include the opening cysteine and the closing phenylalanine or tryptophan. D genes are given only for firm matches. The listing skips clone size in some rows; elsewhere it reads once, few, many or a size class.

TRBV5-1	-	TRBJ1-6	-	TGCGCCAGCAGCTCCAGGGAGAGGGATTCACCCCTCCACTTT	CASSSRERDSPLHF
TRBV30	-	TRBJ2-7	-	TGTGCCAGCAGCGGCGACAGCTACGAGCAGTACTTC	CASSGDSYEQYF
TRBV30	-	TRBJ2-1	TRBD2	TGTGCCTGGAGGGGGCGGGAGACTTCCTACAATGAGCAGTTCTTC	CAWRGRETSYNEQFF
TRBV18	-	TRBJ1-1	-	TGTGCCAGCTCACCACCTGGGAGAATCGGGAACACTGAAGCTTTCTTT	CASSPPGRIGNTEAFF
TRBV11-3	-	TRBJ1-3	-	TGTGCCAGCAGCCGGACGGGGAGCCGACTTGGAAACACCATATATTTT	CASSRTGSRLGNTIYF
TRBV1	-	TRBJ2-5	-	TGCGCCAGCAGCCAAGGGGACAGGCCCAGGGAGACCCAGTACTTC	CASSQGDRPRETQYF
TRBV6-8	-	TRBJ1-3	-	TGTGCCAGCAGAGACACAACAAGATCTGGAAACACCATATATTTT	CASRDTTRSGNTIYF
TRBV29-1	-	TRBJ2-1	-	TGCAGCGTTAAGATTGGTCAGGAAGGGATTCACTCCTACAATGAGCAGTTCTTC	CSVKIGQEGIHSYNEQFF
TRBV28	-	TRBJ1-1	TRBD1	TGTGCCAGCAGACACCAGGGGGCGCAAACTGAAGCTTTCTTT	CASRHQGAQTEAFF
TRBV7-4	-	TRBJ1-3	-	TGTGCCAGCAGGGAACGGGCACGCTCTGGAAACACCATATATTTT	CASRERARSGNTIYF
TRBV11-3	-	TRBJ2-3	TRBD2	TGTGCCAGCACGCGACGAGCGGGGATCACAGATACGCAGTATTTT	CASTRRAGITDTQYF
TRBV18	-	TRBJ1-2	-	TGTGCCAGCTCACCACGGGCAGGGTCCTATGGCTACACCTTC	CASSPRAGSYGYTF
TRBV28	-	TRBJ1-5	TRBD1	TGTGCCAGCAGTTTACGGACAGGACTAAGCAATCAGCCCCAGCATTTT	CASSLRTGLSNQPQHF
TRBV6-8	-	TRBJ1-1	TRBD1	TGTGCCAGCAGTTACACGACAGGGGTTGGAACTGAAGCTTTCTTT	CASSYTTGVGTEAFF
TRBV19	-	TRBJ1-2	TRBD1	TGTGCCAGTAGTATAGAGACAGGGGGAGGCTACACCTTC	CASSIETGGGYTF
TRBV6-7	few	TRBJ2-1	-	TGTGCCAGCCCTAAAATACGCAGATCCAGCCTCCATGAGCAGTTCTTC	CASPKIRRSSLHEQFF
TRBV28	-	TRBJ2-7	-	TGTGCCAGCATTGGGGGGAGGCCACCCTACGAGCAGTACTTC	CASIGGRPPYEQYF
TRBV6-8	-	TRBJ2-3	TRBD2	TGTGCCAGCAGTCGGACTAGCCGGTTCCGCACAGATACGCAGTATTTT	CASSRTSRFRTDTQYF
TRBV10-2	-	TRBJ2-7	TRBD2	TGCGCCAGCACCGCTCGGGGACTAGCGGGAGTTGGAGGCGAGCAGTACTTC	CASTARGLAGVGGEQYF
TRBV14	-	TRBJ2-7	TRBD2	TGTGCCAGCAGCCAACAACCGGGACTAGCGGGAGGATTGGCGTACTTC	CASSQQPGLAGGLAYF
TRBV6-7	-	TRBJ2-2	TRBD1	TGTGCCACCCAGGACAGGGGGAACACCGGGGAGCTGTTTTTT	CATQDRGNTGELFF
TRBV10-2	once	TRBJ2-4	-	TGCGCCAGCAGTGAGGCGGCTAAAAACATTCAGTACTTC	CASSEAAKNIQYF
TRBV7-1	-	TRBJ1-1	-	TGTGCCAGCAGCTTATGGGAAAACACTGAAGCTTTCTTT	CASSLWENTEAFF
TRBV29-1	-	TRBJ1-4	-	TGCAGCGTTGATCGGGGGATCGGTGAAAAACTGTTTTTT	CSVDRGIGEKLFF
TRBV5-1	-	TRBJ1-4	TRBD1	TGCGCCAGCAGCCTGGACAGGGGTCCCCCAAATGAAAAACTGTTTTTT	CASSLDRGPPNEKLFF
TRBV19	once	TRBJ1-1	-	TGTGCCAGTAGTATAACAGGGACCACTGAAGCTTTCTTT	CASSITGTTEAFF
TRBV6-8	once	TRBJ1-2	TRBD1	TGTGCCAGCAGTCCCGGGGGACAGGGTCCCGGCTACACCTTC	CASSPGGQGPGYTF
TRBV11-3	few	TRBJ2-7	TRBD2	TGTGCCAGCAGCTTAGAGGGACTAGCGGCCTACGAGCAGTACTTC	CASSLEGLAAYEQYF
TRBV29-1	-	TRBJ2-5	TRBD2	TGCAGCGTTGAAGCCGGGAGGGCCCAGGAGACCCAGTACTTC	CSVEAGRAQETQYF
TRBV23-1	-	TRBJ2-1	-	TGCGCCAGCAGCTTGGGTGGACTTATCAATGAGCAGTTCTTC	CASSLGGLINEQFF
TRBV7-7	-	TRBJ2-6	-	TGTGCCAGCAGCTTATCAGCCTCTGGGGCCAACGTCCTGACTTTC	CASSLSASGANVLTF
TRBV7-1	medium-sized	TRBJ2-2	TRBD1	TGTGCCAGCAGCGGCTGGACAGGGTCGACCGGGGAGCTGTTTTTT	CASSGWTGSTGELFF
TRBV5-1	-	TRBJ1-1	TRBD1	TGCGCCAGCAGCCCCCGGGACAGGGTGACTGAAGCTTTCTTT	CASSPRDRVTEAFF
TRBV5-1	-	TRBJ2-2	-	TGCGCCAGCAGCTTGTTTTGGGAGGTTACCGGGGAGCTGTTTTTT	CASSLFWEVTGELFF
TRBV19	few	TRBJ2-7	-	TGTGCCAGTAGTGACAGGTGGGAGCAGTACTTC	CASSDRWEQYF
TRBV5-1	-	TRBJ2-3	-	TGCGCCAGCAGCTCGCAGCGGGCGTCAGATACGCAGTATTTT	CASSSQRASDTQYF
TRBV7-6	-	TRBJ2-1	TRBD1	TGTGCCAGCAGCTTATCCCGGACAGGGGCTTTGGTCAATGAGCAGTTCTTC	CASSLSRTGALVNEQFF
TRBV28	few	TRBJ1-2	TRBD1	TGTGCCAGCAGGGGACAGGGGAGGGATGGCTACACCTTC	CASRGQGRDGYTF
TRBV6-8	once	TRBJ2-3	TRBD1	TGTGCCATCGGCGGGGGACAGGGGGCAGCGGATACGCAGTATTTT	CAIGGGQGAADTQYF
TRBV5-1	-	TRBJ1-6	-	TGCGCCAGCAGCTTGGATGGGGGGCGGAATTCACCCCTCCACTTT	CASSLDGGRNSPLHF
TRBV28	-	TRBJ2-1	-	TGTGCCAGCAGTCCACAGGGATTACGGGAGCAGTTCTTC	CASSPQGLREQFF
TRBV28	-	TRBJ2-1	-	TGTGCCAGTAGCCGAGCGGCGTACAATGAGCAGTTCTTC	CASSRAAYNEQFF
TRBV7-4	-	TRBJ2-7	-	TGTGCCAGCAGCGCTCAGGGGTTTGGGTACGAGCAGTACTTC	CASSAQGFGYEQYF
TRBV6-8	once	TRBJ2-3	TRBD2	TGTGCCAGCAGTGCTAGCGGGAGCTGGGGTACGCAGTATTTT	CASSASGSWGTQYF
TRBV6-8	-	TRBJ2-2	-	TGTGCCAGCAGTTACTCGAGCACGGGCACCGGGGAGCTGTTTTTT	CASSYSSTGTGELFF
TRBV14	-	TRBJ2-7	TRBD2	TGTGCCAGCAGCCAAGAAGGAGCGGGATATCTTTACGAGCAGTACTTC	CASSQEGAGYLYEQYF
TRBV28	-	TRBJ1-5	TRBD1	TGTGCCAGCAGCCCCGGGACAGGGGTTGGGCAGCCCCAGCATTTT	CASSPGTGVGQPQHF
TRBV19	-	TRBJ2-1	-	TGTGCCAGTAGTATACCCTCCGGGACAAGTGACAATGAGCAGTTCTTC	CASSIPSGTSDNEQFF
TRBV10-2	-	TRBJ1-3	-	TGCGCCAGCAGTCCAAGGCCGGACTCTGGAAACACCATATATTTT	CASSPRPDSGNTIYF
TRBV6-7	-	TRBJ2-7	-	TGTGCCAGCAGTGAAGACGCCTCCTACGAGCAGTACTTC	CASSEDASYEQYF
TRBV11-3	-	TRBJ2-1	-	TGTGCCAGCAGCTTTCTAGACGGGTTTTACAATGAGCAGTTCTTC	CASSFLDGFYNEQFF
TRBV18	-	TRBJ2-7	TRBD1	TGTGCCAGCTCACGGGACAGGGGGGTAGTCACCGAGCAGTACTTC	CASSRDRGVVTEQYF
TRBV6-8	-	TRBJ2-5	TRBD2	TGTGCCAGCAGTTACTCGGGAGGGGCGGCAGAGACCCAGTACTTC	CASSYSGGAAETQYF